A single sample is the source of the 3 T cell receptor beta chains below, sequenced in a study of human T cells and chemical hapten exposure. Before extraction, the whole blood was not fractionated, and total RNA was taken from it. TCRdb re-called the 5' RACE reads through MiXCR, storing one row per CDR3 protein. The profile covers 150,000 or so distinct CDR3 sequences, with roughly 4.1% appearing a single time and 1.3% to 1.5% taken by the ten largest. All receptors come from a female donor in good health.

On this clonotype itself: A much more abundant neighbour one base away suggests this may be a read error. The rearrangement joins TRBV25-1 to TRBJ1-6, with D unresolved. The germline CDR1 and CDR2 sequences are MGHDK and SYGVNS. CDR3 length: 15 amino acids. CDR3 sequence (DNA): TGTGCCAGCAGCCCTTCCACTCTGGGTAATCCACCCCTCCACTTT. It encodes CASSPSTLGNPPLHF.

This clonotype has ten or more counts. The rearrangement uses TRBV5-3 and TRBJ1-1; D possibly corresponds to TRBD1 (6 bases). TRBV5-3 is labeled an ORF, and its function is uncertain. V lost 4 bases, J lost 2 bases, and 27 bases lay in between. This CDR3 spans 19 amino acids. The CDR3 here is CARSPHLRTEDDRNTEAFF. CDR3 nucleotide sequence: TGTGCCAGAAGCCCCCACCTAAGGACAGAAGACGACCGAAACACTGAAGCTTTCTTT.

This clonotype was counted ten times or more. The J gene is TRBJ1-2, the V gene TRBV5-1; tentative D call: TRBD1 (5 bases). Trimming removed 2 bases at V and 6 bases at J, with 11 bases between. Germline V gene lookup returns CDR1 SGHRS and CDR2 YFSETQ. CDR3 size: 13 residues. CDR3 DNA sequence: TGCGCCAGCAGCTTCCAGGGTACGGATGGCTACACCTTC. Protein: CASSFQGTDGYTF.